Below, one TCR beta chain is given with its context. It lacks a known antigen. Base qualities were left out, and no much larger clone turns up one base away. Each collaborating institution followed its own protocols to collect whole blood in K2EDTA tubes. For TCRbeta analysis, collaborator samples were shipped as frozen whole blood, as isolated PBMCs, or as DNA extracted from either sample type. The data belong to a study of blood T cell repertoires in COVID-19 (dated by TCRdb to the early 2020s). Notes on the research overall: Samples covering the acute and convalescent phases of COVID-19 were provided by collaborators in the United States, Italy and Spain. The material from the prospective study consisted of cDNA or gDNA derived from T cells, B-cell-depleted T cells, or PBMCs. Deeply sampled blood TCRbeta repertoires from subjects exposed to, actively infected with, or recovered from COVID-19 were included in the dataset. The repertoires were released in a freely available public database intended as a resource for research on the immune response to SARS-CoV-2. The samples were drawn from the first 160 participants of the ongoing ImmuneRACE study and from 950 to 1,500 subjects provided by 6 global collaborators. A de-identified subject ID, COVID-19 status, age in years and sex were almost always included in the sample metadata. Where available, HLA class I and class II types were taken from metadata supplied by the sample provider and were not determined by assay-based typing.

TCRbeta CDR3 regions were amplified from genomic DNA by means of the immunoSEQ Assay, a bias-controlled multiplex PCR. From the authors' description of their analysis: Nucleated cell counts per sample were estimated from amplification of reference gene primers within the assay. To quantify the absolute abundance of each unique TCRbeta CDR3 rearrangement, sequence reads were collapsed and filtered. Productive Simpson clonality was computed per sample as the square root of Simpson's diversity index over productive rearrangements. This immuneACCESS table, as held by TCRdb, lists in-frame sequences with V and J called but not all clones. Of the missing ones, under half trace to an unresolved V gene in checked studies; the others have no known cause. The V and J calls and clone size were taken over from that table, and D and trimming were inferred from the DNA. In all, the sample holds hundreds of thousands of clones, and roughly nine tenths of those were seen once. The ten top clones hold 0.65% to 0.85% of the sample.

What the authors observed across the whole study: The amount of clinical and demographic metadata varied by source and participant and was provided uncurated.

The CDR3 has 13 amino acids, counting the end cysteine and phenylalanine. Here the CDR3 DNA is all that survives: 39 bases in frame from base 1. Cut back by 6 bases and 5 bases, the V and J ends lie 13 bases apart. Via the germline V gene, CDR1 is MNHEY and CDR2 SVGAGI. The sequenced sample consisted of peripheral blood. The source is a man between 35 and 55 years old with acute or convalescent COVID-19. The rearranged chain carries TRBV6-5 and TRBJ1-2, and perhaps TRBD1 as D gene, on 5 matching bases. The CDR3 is CASRTGVDYGYTF. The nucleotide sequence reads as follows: TGTGCCAGCAGAACAGGAGTCGATTATGGCTACACCTTC.